This T cell receptor beta chain emerged from a study of T cell repertoires in cytomegalovirus infection. The germline V gene has CDR1 MGHDK and CDR2 SYGVNS. V was pared by 6 bases and J by 5 bases, with 10 bases between. This CDR3 is 12 amino acids long. This clonotype has only a few counts. No antigen is known for it. One entry per CDR3 protein results from TCRdb running MiXCR on the reads. The repertoire holds approximately 600,000 distinct CDR3 sequences, with about 40% as singletons. This sequence originates from a human donor in good health (CMV status not recorded). Some clones in this sample may be carry-over from other donors' samples. The chain combines TRBV25-1 with TRBJ1-1, with D uncertain. The sequencing used cultured PBMCs, collected from culture after CMV antigen stimulation. CDR3 loop: CASSGLGTEAFF. DNA of the CDR3: TGTGCCAGCAGCGGTCTGGGGACTGAAGCTTTCTTT.